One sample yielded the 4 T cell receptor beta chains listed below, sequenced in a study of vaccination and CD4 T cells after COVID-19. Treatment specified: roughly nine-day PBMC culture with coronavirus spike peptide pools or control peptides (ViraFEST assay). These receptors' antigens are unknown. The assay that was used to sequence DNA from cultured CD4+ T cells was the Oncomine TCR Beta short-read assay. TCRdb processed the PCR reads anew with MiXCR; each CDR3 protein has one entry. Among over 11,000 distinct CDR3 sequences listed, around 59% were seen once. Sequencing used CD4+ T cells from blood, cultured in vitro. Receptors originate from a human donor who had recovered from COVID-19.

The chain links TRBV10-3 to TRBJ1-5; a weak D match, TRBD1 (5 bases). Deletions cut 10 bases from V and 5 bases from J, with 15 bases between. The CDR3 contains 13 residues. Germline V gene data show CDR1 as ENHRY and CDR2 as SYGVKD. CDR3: CASRASGDQPQHF. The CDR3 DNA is TGTGCCAGCAGGGCTTCCGGGGATCAGCCCCAGCATTTT.

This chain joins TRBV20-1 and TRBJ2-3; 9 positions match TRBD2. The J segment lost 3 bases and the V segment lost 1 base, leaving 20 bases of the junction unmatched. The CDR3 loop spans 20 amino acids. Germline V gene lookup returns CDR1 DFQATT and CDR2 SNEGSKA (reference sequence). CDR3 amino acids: CSARAAGGASGVWGTDTQYF. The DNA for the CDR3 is TGCAGTGCTAGAGCCGCGGGAGGGGCTAGCGGGGTTTGGGGAACAGATACGCAGTATTTT.

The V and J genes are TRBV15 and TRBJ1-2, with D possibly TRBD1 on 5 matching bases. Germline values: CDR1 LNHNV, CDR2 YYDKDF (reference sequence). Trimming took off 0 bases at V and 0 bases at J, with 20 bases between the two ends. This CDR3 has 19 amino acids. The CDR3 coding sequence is TGTGCCACCAGCAGAGACTACGACCCCTCAACAGGTTCTAACTATGGCTACACCTTC. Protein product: CATSRDYDPSTGSNYGYTF.

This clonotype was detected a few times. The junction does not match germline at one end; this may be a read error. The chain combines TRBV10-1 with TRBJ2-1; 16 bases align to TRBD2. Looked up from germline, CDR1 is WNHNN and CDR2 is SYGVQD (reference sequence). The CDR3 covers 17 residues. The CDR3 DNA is TGCGCCAGCAGCGAGTATGGGACTAGCGGGAGGGGCAATGAGCAGTTCTTC. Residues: CASSEYGTSGRGNEQFF.